This TCR beta chain was identified in a study of OX40 agonist ivuxolimab in advanced cancers. This clone occurred once. Its antigen is not known. CDR1 SGHNT and CDR2 YENEEA come from the germline V gene. V was pared by 4 bases and J by 4 bases, with 7 bases of the junction left unmatched. The CDR3 is 15 amino acids. Measured with immunoSEQ multiplex PCR; TCRdb has only the in-frame clones, and not every one. The profile covers 65,000 to 85,000 clones, with about 80% appearing a single time and less than 2.5% taken by the ten largest. Study-level points and caveats: The study observed clonal expansion of CD4+ and CD8+ blood T cells by week 6 at 0.1 to 3.0 mg/kg.

The rearrangement uses TRBV11-3 and TRBJ2-5; 9 bases are a match to TRBD2. The sample was CD4+ or CD8+ T cells sorted from blood, taken in a trial of the OX40 agonist ivuxolimab. The receptor's source is an adult with an advanced solid tumor such as melanoma, head and neck, liver or kidney cancer. Here the CDR3 DNA reads TGTGCCAGCAGCTCCTCGGCGGGAGGGGCAGAGACCCAGTACTTC. As protein: CASSSSAGGAETQYF.